This TCR beta chain emerged from a study of cytomegalovirus exposure and HLA in healthy donors. Germline V gene lookup returns CDR1 MNHEY and CDR2 SVGAGI. V lost 2 bases, J lost 0 bases, and 7 bases lay in between. This CDR3 comprises 15 residues. Primers: 60 Vbeta forward and 13 Jbeta reverse. Assay used: immunoSEQ multiplex PCR; TCRdb lists only in-frame clones, some missing. The sample lists 50,000 or so clones, 77% occurring once. The sequencing input was PBMCs. The chain joins TRBV6-5 to TRBJ1-4; D not certain. The source of this sequence is a female donor in good health and CMV-seronegative. CDR3 loop: CASSYQSATNEKLFF. The CDR3 bases are TGTGCCAGCAGTTACCAGTCTGCAACTAATGAAAAACTGTTTTTT.